Below are 4 T cell receptor beta chains sequenced from a single sample in a study of T cells after yellow fever vaccination. TCRdb used MiXCR to reprocess the 5' RACE reads, holding one entry per CDR3 protein. The data hold a few hundred thousand distinct CDR3 sequences, with less than 4.5% observed a single time. The material sequenced was PBMCs, taken on the day of the yellow fever booster vaccination. These receptors all stem from a man younger than 35 who received the YFV17D yellow fever vaccine.

This clonotype was seen more than once but under ten times. CDR3 bases: TGTGCCAGCAGTTCCCGGGACAGGGTTCAAGAGACCCAGTACTTC. Amino acid sequence: CASSSRDRVQETQYF. This rearrangement joins TRBV12-3 or TRBV12-4 to TRBJ2-5, with 9 bases fitting TRBD1. V was pared by 4 bases and J by 2 bases, with 5 bases of the junction left unmatched. The CDR3 has 15 amino acids.

The V gene is TRBV12-3 or TRBV12-4, the J gene TRBJ1-1, with TRBD1 identical over 8 bases. The CDR3 totals 16 residues. V gave up 0 bases and J gave up 3 bases; unmatched junction bases: 6. The CDR3 loop is CASSLAGSGGHTEAFF. The CDR3 nucleotides are TGTGCCAGCAGTTTAGCGGGTTCAGGGGGCCACACTGAAGCTTTCTTT.

This clonotype was detected only a few times. V and J are TRBV7-2 and TRBJ1-2; TRBD1 is a possible D gene (6 bases). The CDR3 spans 13 residues. Deletions cut 3 bases from V and 8 bases from J, with 13 bases between. Germline V lookup: CDR1 SGHTA, CDR2 FQGNSA. CDR3 nucleotide sequence: TGTGCCAGCAGCTTTCGGGGGGCTCAGGGCTACACCTTC. Amino acid sequence: CASSFRGAQGYTF.

This clonotype was recorded a few times. The CDR3: CASSGREDTQYF. Written as DNA, the CDR3 is TGTGCCAGCAGTGGTAGGGAGGATACGCAGTATTTT. V usage is TRBV7-9 and J usage is TRBJ2-3; weak D call: TRBD2 (5 bases). The CDR3 loop spans 12 amino acids. The V gene's germline CDR1 is SEHNR and CDR2 FQNEAQ (reference sequence). V lost 6 bases and J 6 bases, leaving 10 bases between the germline ends.